This T cell receptor beta chain was identified during a study of control samples from healthy donors and cancer patients. TCRdb's table, derived via immunoSEQ multiplex PCR, lists solely in-frame clones and lacks some. The sample yields tens of thousands of clones, approximately 89% seen once. There are 16 residues in the CDR3. Germline V gives CDR1 MGHDK, CDR2 SYGVNS. The ends were cut back, 7 bases at V and 8 bases at J, with 23 bases in the middle. The sample was PBMCs. This sequence joins TRBV25-1 and TRBJ1-4; D not resolved. This receptor was obtained from a man in his forties with colorectal cancer. The CDR3: CASTPDPGFLGEKLFF. In DNA, the CDR3 is TGTGCCAGCACCCCTGACCCGGGTTTCTTGGGGGAAAAACTGTTTTTT.